This entry describes one T cell receptor beta chain. This clonotype was found many times. The antigen it binds to is not known. The input lacks base qualities; no much larger clone sits a single base away. These data originate in a study of read filtering for tumor transcriptome and immune sequencing (dated by TCRdb to about 2020). A note on the overall study: The cohort consisted of 17 to 20 male and around 15 female patients, with a mean age of around 60 years and an age range of roughly 47 to 90. By revised international staging, roughly 8 patients were R-ISS I, roughly 17 were R-ISS II and 7 were R-ISS III. After DNase treatment, whole-transcriptome libraries were prepared with the TruSeq RNA Access Library Prep Kit. TCR-region mapped reads per sample ranged from about 3.5 to 10.27 million with IR-seq versus only roughly 80 to 1273 with RNA-seq. The study compared TCR repertoires from targeted immune repertoire sequencing and bulk whole-transcriptome sequencing run on the same bone marrow samples. A main aim was a read-filtering strategy for immune repertoire data, specifically whether clonotypes supported by a single read should be removed. What the work shows at the level of the full study, not this receptor alone: In IR-seq, approximately 82% of clonotypes but about 4% of total reads were represented by single-read clonotypes, whereas in RNA-seq, less than 75% of clonotypes and about 40% of reads were represented by single-read clonotypes. Compared with RNA-seq, IR-seq captured clonotypes at much higher depth and more reliably, and a smaller IR-seq throughput was enough to identify most shared clonotypes. The sorted CD138-negative fraction was a mixed bone marrow immune population, not purified T cells. The correlation between IR-seq and RNA-seq shared clonotype proportions rose when single-read clonotypes were removed.

TCR libraries were constructed from about 400 ng RNA using the Immunoverse kit, and molecular barcoded adaptors covering alpha/delta and beta/gamma chains were employed. TCR library preparation used the same RNA that went into transcriptome sequencing. An Illumina HiSeq 4000 with 2 x 150 cycles was used to sequence the TCR libraries. Regarding the original processing steps: With MiXCR, TCR reads were aligned to human V, D, J and C references and assembled into CDR3 clonotypes, with quality filtering and error correction included. The tcR package in R was used for analysis of clonotype counts and gene usage diversity. For inspection of raw mapping reads, RNA-seq reads were mapped by STAR aligner version 2.5.3a onto GRCh37 of the human genome. To test how sequencing depth affected the clonotypes detected, IR-seq fastq files were randomly downsampled with Seqtk 1.3. In TCRdb, the public reads were trimmed at Q25 with fastp and aligned with MiXCR, with productive beta chains retained. Merged by CDR3 protein, the rows form single entries marked with the most common genes and DNA. None of the V and J calls come from the authors' own analysis; TCRdb made them. The table for this sample lists tens of thousands of distinct CDR3 sequences; roughly 12% of them were counted only once. The top ten hold about 15% of the sample.

Ends trimmed: V by 7 bases, J by 2 bases; bases unmatched to a gene: 7. The CDR3 covers 14 residues, taking in both the cysteine and the phenylalanine. Kept here is only the CDR3 DNA, which spans 42 bases and is read in frame from base 1. As encoded in the germline V gene (reference sequence), CDR1 is LGHDT while CDR2 is YNNKEL. Each patient had bone marrow sampled at the time of active disease. Bone marrow mononuclear cells were isolated by Ficoll-Hypaque density gradient centrifugation. Myeloma plasma cells were removed and CD138-negative cells were collected by negative selection after labeling with CD138 magnetic microbeads on a MACS separator. Flow cytometry on an Attune NxT with CD138 antibodies was used to check the purity of the isolated cells. Total RNA was extracted with TRIzol reagent and quantified with a NanoDrop spectrophotometer. For each patient, the CD138-negative bone marrow sample underwent paired RNA-seq and IR-seq.

Specimen: a population of CD138-negative cells sorted from bone marrow. What the cell subset or site label conveys for this sample: bone marrow mononuclear cells depleted of CD138+ plasma/myeloma cells by negative magnetic selection. This TCR came from a donor aged 40 or over with multiple myeloma. In this chain, TRBV3-1 is recombined with TRBJ1-1; the junction holds 7 bases that match TRBD1. The DNA sequence reads TGTGCCAGCACCAGGGGGGTAGGAAACACTGAAGCTTTCTTT. Its protein product is CASTRGVGNTEAFF.